This T cell receptor (beta chain) appears in the sequencing data of a study of cytomegalovirus exposure and HLA in healthy donors. Primers: 60 Vbeta forward and 13 Jbeta reverse. The table came from immunoSEQ multiplex PCR; TCRdb's copy has only in-frame clones and leaves some out. The sample shows about 84,000 clones, 63% of them seen only once. The V gene's germline CDR1 is SNHLY and CDR2 FYNNEI. This CDR3 spans 14 amino acids. The V segment lost 4 bases and the J segment 4 bases; nucleotides outside the gene matches: 5. Sequenced: PBMCs. V usage is TRBV2 and J usage is TRBJ2-7; 9 nucleotides agree with TRBD1. The receptor was isolated from a woman in her thirties or forties in good health and CMV-seropositive. In nucleotides, the CDR3 is TGTGCCAGCAGTGGAGGGACAGGGAAATACGAGCAGTACTTC. The encoded protein is CASSGGTGKYEQYF. Variable domain in full (rest from reference TRBV2 and TRBJ2-7): EPEVTQTPSHQVTQMGQEVILRCVPISNHLYFYWYRQILGQKVEFLVSFYNNEISEKSEIFDDQFSVERPDGSNFTLKIRSTKLEDSAMYFCASSGGTGKYEQYFGPGTRLTVT.